These T cell receptor beta chains were read from a single sample in a study of blood T cell repertoires in COVID-19. Some clones are missing from TCRdb's copy, which holds only in-frame ones; the method was immunoSEQ multiplex PCR. The sample lists 350,000 to 450,000 clones; 89% were seen once. The sample comprised peripheral blood. These receptors all stem from a man between 40 and 49 years old with acute or convalescent COVID-19. CDR3s include the opening cysteine and the closing phenylalanine or tryptophan. Fields, in order: clone size, J gene, V gene, D gene, CDR3 DNA, CDR3 protein. D genes are given only for firm matches. Where a row states a size, it is once, few, many or the class of an expanded clone; other rows omit it.

once | TRBJ2-7 | TRBV28 | NA | TGTGCCAGCAGTTTGCCCCTCAGCCGGACAGCCTATTCCTACGAGCAGTACTTC | CASSLPLSRTAYSYEQYF
NA | TRBJ2-1 | TRBV11-3 | NA | TGTGCCAGCAGCTTAGGAATTTCGGGGGACAATGAGCAGTTCTTC | CASSLGISGDNEQFF
NA | TRBJ2-2 | TRBV4-2 | NA | TGTGCCAGCAGCCAAGTCCCGGGAGCCCCCGGGGAGCTGTTTTTT | CASSQVPGAPGELFF
once | TRBJ1-2 | TRBV7-9 | NA | TGTGCCAGCAGCTTAAACGGGGGCTATGGCTACACCTTC | CASSLNGGYGYTF
NA | TRBJ2-1 | TRBV6-2/TRBV6-3 | NA | TGTGCCAGCAGTCACCGGGGTGCGGGGGCGCCCAATGAGCAGTTCTTC | CASSHRGAGAPNEQFF
NA | TRBJ1-4 | TRBV18 | NA | TGTGCCAGCTCACGCAGGGAAGAAGAAAAACTGTTTTTT | CASSRREEEKLFF
NA | TRBJ1-1 | TRBV30 | NA | TGTGCCTGGAGTCGGGGGGGAAAAATGAACACTGAAGCTTTCTTT | CAWSRGGKMNTEAFF
few | TRBJ1-2 | TRBV5-5 | TRBD1 | TGTGCCAGCAGCTTGGGGACCGGGACAGGGTACGGCTACACCTTC | CASSLGTGTGYGYTF
NA | TRBJ1-5 | TRBV5-6 | NA | TGTGCCAGCAGCTTGGGACAGGCGATGGGGCCCCAGCATTTT | CASSLGQAMGPQHF
NA | TRBJ1-1 | TRBV11-3 | NA | TGTGCCAGCAGCTTAGGGCCGCTACACGAGACACAGGCTTTCTTT | CASSLGPLHETQAFF
NA | TRBJ1-4 | TRBV5-6 | TRBD1 | TGTGCCAGCAGCTTGAGGACAGGAGGTAATGAAAAACTGTTTTTT | CASSLRTGGNEKLFF
few | TRBJ2-2 | TRBV19 | TRBD2 | TGTGCCAGTAGTACACCGGGGGGTAGCGGGGATGCCGGGGAGCTGTTTTTT | CASSTPGGSGDAGELFF
NA | TRBJ2-7 | TRBV2 | NA | TGTGCCAGCAGTGACCAGGGACTCAGCTACGAGCAGTACTTC | CASSDQGLSYEQYF
NA | TRBJ2-3 | TRBV3-1/TRBV3-2 | NA | TGTGCCAGCAGCCCGAGGGACACCACAGATACGCAGTATTTT | CASSPRDTTDTQYF
NA | TRBJ2-5 | TRBV11-2 | NA | TGTGCCAGCAGCTTAGGCACACAAGAGACCCAGTACTTC | CASSLGTQETQYF
NA | TRBJ2-3 | TRBV19 | TRBD2 | TGTGCCAGTAGGGAGATGCGGGGGAAGACCACAGATACGCAGTATTTT | CASREMRGKTTDTQYF
NA | TRBJ1-2 | TRBV14 | NA | TGTGCCAGCAGCCCCTTAGGAGGGAATGGCTACACCTTC | CASSPLGGNGYTF
NA | TRBJ2-1 | TRBV7-8 | TRBD2 | TGTGCCAGCAGCTTAAGTCGGTGGCGGGAGTTCCGGGATGAGCAGTTCTTC | CASSLSRWREFRDEQFF
NA | TRBJ1-2 | TRBV5-1 | TRBD1 | TGCGCCAGCAGCTGGGGGACAGGGTCTGTCTATGGCTACACCTTC | CASSWGTGSVYGYTF
NA | TRBJ1-2 | TRBV27 | NA | TGTGCCAGCACCCATGGCAGGGGATTCGACTATGGCTACACCTTC | CASTHGRGFDYGYTF
NA | TRBJ2-7 | TRBV29-1 | NA | TGCAGCGTTCTAAAGGGGAACTACGAGCAGTACTTC | CSVLKGNYEQYF
NA | TRBJ1-1 | TRBV11-2 | NA | TGTGCCAGCAGCTTATCCAGTGAAGCTTTCTTT | CASSLSSEAFF
NA | TRBJ1-2 | TRBV7-2 | NA | TGTGCCAGCAGCTTACCTGGGCCCTATGGCTACACCTTC | CASSLPGPYGYTF
NA | TRBJ1-1 | TRBV4-3 | NA | TGCGCCAGCAGCCCCACACAGGGCCCCACTGAAGCTTTCTTT | CASSPTQGPTEAFF
NA | TRBJ2-7 | TRBV6-5 | NA | TGTGCCAGCAGTTCGCTTCGGGACACCTCCTACGAGCAGTACTTC | CASSSLRDTSYEQYF
NA | TRBJ1-5 | TRBV5-5 | NA | TGTGCCAGCAGTTCTACGCAGGGGAGAGTTCAGCCCCAGCATTTT | CASSSTQGRVQPQHF
few | TRBJ1-1 | TRBV28 | NA | TGTGCCAGCAGTCCAACAGTTCCGAACACTGAAGCTTTCTTT | CASSPTVPNTEAFF
NA | TRBJ2-7 | TRBV7-2 | TRBD2 | TGTGCCAGCAGCTTAGCGTGGGGGGGGGCCTACGAGCAGTACTTC | CASSLAWGGAYEQYF
NA | TRBJ1-2 | TRBV20-1 | NA | TGCAGTGCTAGTGAAGGGGCCTCTCTCCTATATGGCTACACCTTC | CSASEGASLLYGYTF
NA | TRBJ2-5 | TRBV27 | TRBD2 | TGTGCCAGCAGCCTTACAACCTCCTTGGGACTAGCGGGAGTGAAAGAGACCCAGTACTTC | CASSLTTSLGLAGVKETQYF
once | TRBJ2-5 | TRBV5-8 | NA | TGTGCCAGCGAACGGGGGGCGTACGAGACCCAGTACTTC | CASERGAYETQYF
NA | TRBJ2-7 | TRBV27 | NA | TGTGCCAGCAGTTCTTTAGTAGGGGCCGCCTACGAGCAGTACTTC | CASSSLVGAAYEQYF
NA | TRBJ1-2 | TRBV30 | NA | TGTGCCTGGAGTAAAGGGGCTGGCTACACCTTC | CAWSKGAGYTF
NA | TRBJ2-2 | TRBV10-3 | TRBD1 | TGTGCCATCAGTGGGGGACAGGCCACCGGGGAGCTGTTTTTT | CAISGGQATGELFF
NA | TRBJ1-5 | TRBV6-5 | NA | TGTGCCAGCAGTTACTACCCTAGCAGAGGGAATCAGCCCCAGCATTTT | CASSYYPSRGNQPQHF
NA | TRBJ1-1 | TRBV19 | TRBD1 | TGTGCCAGTAGTATCACCGGGACAGGGTACACTGAAGCTTTCTTT | CASSITGTGYTEAFF
NA | TRBJ2-1 | TRBV7-2 | TRBD2 | TGTGCCAGCAGCTTAGTGACTAGCGGGGGTCAAGAGCAGTTCTTC | CASSLVTSGGQEQFF